Below are 30 T cell receptor beta chains sequenced from a single sample in a study of shared clonotypes between healthy human individuals. This table comes from immunoSEQ multiplex PCR, and its TCRdb copy is limited to in-frame clones, with some not included. The sample has hundreds of thousands of clones; roughly nine tenths are singletons. Naivety among CD8 cells was defined by CD45RO negativity and positive CCR7 selection, thereby excluding terminally differentiated effector memory CD45RA+ cells. Input material: naive CD8+ T cells sorted from blood. Source of these receptors: a man younger than 45 in good health.

This chain uses TRBV10-1 with TRBJ2-5; TRBD1 matches 8 bases. The CDR3 spans 14 residues. The V gene's germline CDR1 is WNHNN and CDR2 SYGVQD (reference sequence). V gave up 5 bases and J gave up 5 bases; unmatched junction bases: 7. DNA of the CDR3: TGCGCCAGCAGTACCGGACAGGGCAGGGAGACCCAGTACTTC. Translation gives CASSTGQGRETQYF.

The rearrangement joins TRBV11-2 to TRBJ2-2; 10 bases fit TRBD2. The J segment lost 0 bases and the V segment lost 4 bases, leaving 8 bases of the junction unmatched. The CDR3 totals 18 residues. Germline-derived CDR1 and CDR2 are SGHAT and FQNNGV. CDR3 coding DNA: TGTGCCAGCAGCTCTAGCGGGAGCCCTCAATCGAACACCGGGGAGCTGTTTTTT. Its translation: CASSSSGSPQSNTGELFF.

As to this clone: The identical CDR3 is also encoded by other nucleotide sequences in the sample. V gene TRBV6-5 combines with J gene TRBJ2-7, with a possible D match to TRBD1 (6 bases). This CDR3 has 13 amino acids. V lost 2 bases and J 4 bases, leaving 9 bases between the germline ends. Germline loops: CDR1 MNHEY, CDR2 SVGAGI. CDR3 region: CASSYGQSYEQYF. CDR3 nucleotides: TGTGCCAGCAGTTACGGACAGTCGTACGAGCAGTACTTC.

The CDR3 DNA follows: TGCGCCAGCAGCCAAGATCGCCGGACAGGGAAGACGGATACGCAGTATTTT. Protein product: CASSQDRRTGKTDTQYF. V and J are TRBV4-3 and TRBJ2-3; 8 positions match TRBD1. The V segment lost 0 bases and the J segment 6 bases; nucleotides outside the gene matches: 11. The germline V gene has CDR1 LGHNA and CDR2 YSLEER. The CDR3 contains 17 residues.

This clone was seen just once. The chain employs TRBV28 and TRBJ2-3, with TRBD2 matching over 16 bases. The V gene end was trimmed by 6 bases and the J gene end by 4 bases; junction bases not matched to a gene: 13. Germline loops: CDR1 MDHEN, CDR2 SYDVKM. The CDR3 extends over 19 amino acids. CDR3 bases: TGTGCCAGCAGGTCGGGACTAGCGGGAGGGTCCGAGGCTCCAGATACGCAGTATTTT. This gives the protein CASRSGLAGGSEAPDTQYF.

About this clone: This may arise from a read error, as a much more abundant clone is one base away. V gene TRBV6-1 combines with J gene TRBJ2-4, with 11 nucleotides matching TRBD2. This CDR3 comprises 16 residues. Germline assignment: CDR1 MNHNS and CDR2 SASEGT. Trimming at V came to 3 bases and at J to 0 bases, leaving 1 base not matched to a gene. The CDR3: CASSDGLAGAKNIQYF. The CDR3 nucleotides are TGTGCCAGCAGTGACGGACTAGCGGGAGCCAAAAACATTCAGTACTTC.

This chain uses TRBV28 with TRBJ2-7, with D perhaps TRBD1 or TRBD2 (5 bases each). The CDR3 contains 14 residues. Trimming stripped 5 bases from V and 3 bases from J, with 14 bases between. CDR1 is MDHEN, CDR2 SYDVKM, per germline. This CDR3 reads CASSGDDSYYEQYF. The CDR3 nucleotides read TGTGCCAGCAGTGGGGACGACTCCTACTACGAGCAGTACTTC.

V gene TRBV5-4 combines with J gene TRBJ2-7; D possibly corresponds to TRBD1 (7 bases). The CDR3 runs 14 residues. Per the germline V gene, CDR1 is SGHNT and CDR2 is YYREEE (reference sequence). V was trimmed by 3 bases and J by 4 bases, leaving 14 bases between them. CDR3 residues: CASSSQGDFYEQYF. As DNA, the CDR3 is TGTGCCAGCAGCTCCCAGGGGGACTTTTACGAGCAGTACTTC.

The chain is built from TRBV6-5 and TRBJ2-2; TRBD2 matches 7 bases. Germline V gene data show CDR1 as MNHEY and CDR2 as SVGAGI. The CDR3 loop spans 14 amino acids. Trimming took 8 bases from V and 6 from J; bases not matched to a gene: 9. The CDR3 DNA follows: TGTGCCAGCTCCTTTTCTAGCGGCCCCGGGGAGCTGTTTTTT. Translation: CASSFSSGPGELFF.

V usage is TRBV5-1 and J usage is TRBJ1-1; no clear D gene. Per the germline V gene, CDR1 is SGHRS and CDR2 is YFSETQ. The CDR3 has 14 residues. Trimming pared 0 bases from V and 2 bases from J, leaving 8 bases between. CDR3 residues: CASSLVAGNTEAFF. The CDR3 coding sequence is TGCGCCAGCAGCTTGGTTGCGGGAAACACTGAAGCTTTCTTT.

The chain couples TRBV27 to TRBJ2-7; D call uncertain. Germline V gene lookup returns CDR1 MNHEY and CDR2 SMNVEV (reference sequence). V dropped 4 bases and J dropped 0 bases, with 10 bases sitting between them. The CDR3 is made up of 14 amino acids. CDR3: CASSSRGRSYEQYF. The DNA for the CDR3 is TGTGCCAGCAGTTCCCGAGGACGCTCCTACGAGCAGTACTTC.

For the CDR3, the DNA is TGCAGCGTTGGTCCAGGGCGAAACTACGAGCAGTACTTC. Its protein is CSVGPGRNYEQYF. The rearrangement uses TRBV29-1 and TRBJ2-7; D is possibly TRBD1 (5 bases). V shed 4 bases and J shed 3 bases, with 13 bases lying between them. Germline V gene data show CDR1 as SQVTM and CDR2 as ANQGSEA. The CDR3 totals 13 residues.

CDR3 coding DNA: TGCGCCAGCAGCTTGGTTGGGACAGGGGTAAGGAACTATGGCTACACCTTC. Translated: CASSLVGTGVRNYGYTF. This chain joins TRBV5-1 and TRBJ1-2, with 10 positions matching TRBD1. Germline V CDR1 and CDR2: SGHRS, YFSETQ. The junction had 7 bases not matched to a gene; V was cut back by 0 bases and J by 2 bases. The CDR3 covers 17 residues.

About this clone itself: This same CDR3 is encoded by further DNA sequences in the sample. The rearrangement uses TRBV7-9 and TRBJ2-1, with D maybe TRBD2 (6 bases). The V end lost 3 bases, the J end lost 7 bases, and 10 bases lay between the germline ends. This CDR3 region has 13 residues. CDR1 is SEHNR, CDR2 FQNEAQ, per germline (reference sequence). The CDR3 reads CASSFGGRNEQFF. The CDR3 DNA follows: TGTGCCAGCAGCTTTGGGGGGAGAAATGAGCAGTTCTTC.

The J gene is TRBJ1-1, the V gene TRBV9; D is ambiguous. V dropped 4 bases and J dropped 1 base, with 8 bases sitting between them. The CDR3 length is 13 residues. Germline V gene sequence: CDR1 SGDLS, CDR2 YYNGEE. The CDR3 bases are TGTGCCAGCAGCCCGCAAGGGAACACTGAAGCTTTCTTT. Protein: CASSPQGNTEAFF.

V usage is TRBV7-9 and J usage is TRBJ2-6; 11 positions agree with TRBD1. There are 15 residues in the CDR3. V lost 6 bases, J lost 4 bases, and 2 bases stayed unmatched. The V gene's germline CDR1 is SEHNR and CDR2 FQNEAQ (reference sequence). The DNA of the CDR3 is TGTGCCAGCAGTGGACAGGGGGCCGGGGCCAACGTCCTGACTTTC. This codes for CASSGQGAGANVLTF.

The chain is built from TRBV29-1 and TRBJ1-2; D possibly corresponds to TRBD1 (5 bases). This CDR3 is built from 11 residues. V lost 5 bases, J lost 6 bases, and 10 bases lay in between. Germline loops: CDR1 SQVTM, CDR2 ANQGSEA. CDR3 region: CSVFQGNGYTF. DNA of the CDR3: TGCAGCGTTTTCCAGGGAAATGGCTACACCTTC.

The chain couples TRBV27 to TRBJ2-5; D not resolved. The CDR3 totals 16 residues. Germline V gene lookup returns CDR1 MNHEY and CDR2 SMNVEV (reference sequence). Trimming took off 0 bases at V and 4 bases at J, with 15 bases between the two ends. The CDR3 sequence: CASSLSNLAGPETQYF. The CDR3 DNA reads TGTGCCAGCAGTTTATCGAATCTCGCCGGGCCAGAGACCCAGTACTTC.

The chain combines TRBV7-9 with TRBJ1-2; D is undetermined. The germline V and J ends were trimmed by 5 bases and 10 bases, with 8 bases remaining between them. The CDR3 sequence is 10 residues long. CDR1 and CDR2 from the germline V gene are SEHNR and FQNEAQ (reference sequence). The CDR3 DNA sequence: TGTGCCAGCAGCCTTACAGACTACACCTTC. Its protein product is CASSLTDYTF.

This clone was recorded a few times. J is TRBJ2-1 and V is TRBV7-3; D is ambiguous. The germline V gene has CDR1 SGHTA and CDR2 FQGTGA. This CDR3 has 13 residues. V was shortened by 3 bases and J by 14 bases, with 17 bases between the two germline ends. CDR3 nucleotides: TGTGCCAGCAGCTTTATGAGTGGTTCTTTGGAGTTCTTC. Translated: CASSFMSGSLEFF.

The chain couples TRBV7-8 to TRBJ1-1; D remains ambiguous. This CDR3 contains 12 residues. Trimming cost V 4 bases and J 7 bases, with 10 bases left between them. Germline CDR1 is SGHVS and CDR2 is FQNEAQ. The CDR3 region is CASSYPGFEAFF. As DNA, the CDR3 is TGTGCCAGCAGCTACCCGGGATTTGAAGCTTTCTTT. Filled out from reference TRBV7-8 and TRBJ1-1, the complete variable domain reads GAGVSQSPRYKVAKRGQDVALRCDPISGHVSLFWYQQALGQGPEFLTYFQNEAQLDKSGLPSDRFFAERPEGSVSTLKIQRTQQEDSAVYLCASSYPGFEAFFGQGTRLTVV.

The rearrangement links TRBV19 to TRBJ2-1, with D hard to call. The CDR3 has 16 amino acids. CDR1 is LNHDA and CDR2 is SQIVND in the germline V gene (reference sequence). V lost 5 bases and J lost 0, with 14 bases in between. The chain's CDR3 is CASSLVATFSYNEQFF. The DNA of the CDR3 is TGTGCCAGTAGTCTTGTCGCCACCTTCTCCTACAATGAGCAGTTCTTC.

The J gene is TRBJ1-2, the V gene TRBV2; 7 bases fit TRBD1. Germline V CDR1 and CDR2: SNHLY, FYNNEI. V dropped 4 bases and J dropped 2; count of bases not matched to a gene: 4. This CDR3 region has 14 residues. The CDR3 region is CASSGGTENYGYTF. The CDR3, as DNA: TGTGCCAGCAGTGGGGGGACAGAAAACTATGGCTACACCTTC.

This CDR3 is CASSLAGASGPYEQYF. DNA for the CDR3: TGTGCCAGCAGCTTAGCGGGGGCTAGCGGACCCTACGAGCAGTACTTC. This chain links TRBV7-8 with TRBJ2-7; maybe TRBD2 (7 bases). V was cut by 0 bases and J by 2 bases, with 14 bases left in between. Germline V gene data show CDR1 as SGHVS and CDR2 as FQNEAQ. The CDR3 loop spans 16 amino acids.

Comment on this clone: The sample holds other DNA sequences that translate to the same CDR3. CDR3 nucleotide sequence: TGTGCCAGCAGCGACGGCTACGAGCAGTACTTC. Protein product: CASSDGYEQYF. This rearrangement joins TRBV7-6 to TRBJ2-7; no definite D call. Germline V lookup: CDR1 SGHVS, CDR2 FNYEAQ. The CDR3 loop spans 11 amino acids. Trimming shortened V by 5 bases and J by 3 bases, and 5 bases separated the two germline ends. Looking up the rest from reference TRBV7-6 and TRBJ2-7 gives the full variable domain: GAGVSQSPRYKVTKRGQDVALRCDPISGHVSLYWYRQALGQGPEFLTYFNYEAQQDKSGLPNDRFSAERPEGSISTLTIQRTEQRDSAMYRCASSDGYEQYFGPGTRLTVT.

The rearrangement joins TRBV27 to TRBJ2-1; maybe TRBD2 (6 bases). Per the germline V gene, CDR1 is MNHEY and CDR2 is SMNVEV (reference sequence). The CDR3 contains 17 residues. Between the trimmed V and J ends, which lost 5 bases and 6 bases, there was a span of 23 bases. CDR3 DNA: TGTGCCAGCAGTCCTCCCCCAACTACGAGGGAGGTCAATGAGCAGTTCTTC. It encodes CASSPPPTTREVNEQFF.

This clone has just one count. The chain employs TRBV4-2 and TRBJ2-7; 8 bases match TRBD1. The CDR3 spans 15 residues. The germline V gene encodes CDR1 LGHNA and CDR2 YNFKEQ. Trimming removed 8 bases from V and 5 bases from J; junction bases left unmatched: 14. The CDR3 sequence: CASAPRTTGEDEQYF. The CDR3, as DNA: TGTGCCAGCGCTCCCCGTACGACAGGGGAGGACGAGCAGTACTTC.

The chain couples TRBV7-6 to TRBJ2-5; 9 bases align to TRBD2. Germline V gene data show CDR1 as SGHVS and CDR2 as FNYEAQ. The CDR3 covers 15 residues. The V segment lost 4 bases and the J segment 4 bases; nucleotides outside the gene matches: 7. This CDR3 is CASSSPGGRGETQYF. In nucleotides, the CDR3 is TGTGCCAGCAGCTCCCCTGGCGGGAGGGGAGAGACCCAGTACTTC.

V is TRBV28 and J is TRBJ2-1; 13 nucleotides match TRBD2. CDR1 and CDR2 from the germline V gene are MDHEN and SYDVKM. V lost 6 bases and J lost 4; bases outside the gene matches: 6. The CDR3 extends over 16 amino acids. The CDR3 region has the DNA TGTGCCAGCAGCCCGGGACTAGCGGGATCTTACAATGAGCAGTTCTTC. It is translated as CASSPGLAGSYNEQFF.

The chain recombines TRBV2 with TRBJ2-3; no definite D call. In germline, CDR1 is SNHLY, CDR2 FYNNEI. The CDR3 covers 11 residues. Trimming stripped 8 bases from V and 5 bases from J, with 8 bases between. The CDR3: CASVSGDTQYF. CDR3 nucleotides: TGTGCCAGCGTTTCAGGAGATACGCAGTATTTT.